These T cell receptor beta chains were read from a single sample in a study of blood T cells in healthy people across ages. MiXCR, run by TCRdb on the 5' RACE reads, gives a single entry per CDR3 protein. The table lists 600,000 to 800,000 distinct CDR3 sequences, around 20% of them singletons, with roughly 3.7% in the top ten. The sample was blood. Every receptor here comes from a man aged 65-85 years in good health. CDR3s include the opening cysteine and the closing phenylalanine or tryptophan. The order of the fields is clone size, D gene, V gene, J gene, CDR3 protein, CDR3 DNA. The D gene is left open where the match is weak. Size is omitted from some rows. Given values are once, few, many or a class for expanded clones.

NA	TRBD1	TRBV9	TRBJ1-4	CASSPGQVNEKLFF	TGTGCCAGCAGCCCGGGACAGGTCAATGAAAAACTGTTTTTT
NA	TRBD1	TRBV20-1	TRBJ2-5	CSARGARGQSVETQYF	TGCAGTGCTAGAGGGGCCAGGGGGCAGTCGGTGGAGACCCAGTACTTC
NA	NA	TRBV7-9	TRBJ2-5	CASSPPAGQETQYF	TGTGCCAGCAGCCCGCCGGCGGGACAAGAGACCCAGTACTTC
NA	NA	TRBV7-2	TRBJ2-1	CASSLGLRGNEQFF	TGTGCCAGCAGCTTAGGGTTAAGGGGAAATGAGCAGTTCTTC
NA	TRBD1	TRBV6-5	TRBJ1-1	CASSRGQGHTEAFF	TGTGCCAGCAGTCGCGGACAGGGGCACACTGAAGCTTTCTTT
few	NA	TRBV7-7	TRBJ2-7	CASSLGPAAPYEQYF	TGTGCTAGCAGCTTGGGGCCAGCGGCCCCCTACGAGCAGTACTTC
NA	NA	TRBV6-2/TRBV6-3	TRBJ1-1	CASNEGPLKAFF	TGTGCCAGCAACGAGGGGCCGCTGAAAGCTTTCTTT
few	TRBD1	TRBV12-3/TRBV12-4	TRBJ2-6	CASIGPQMTGGSGANVLTF	TGTGCCAGCATAGGGCCTCAAATGACAGGGGGCTCTGGGGCCAACGTCCTGACTTTC
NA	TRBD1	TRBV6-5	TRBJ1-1	CASSPAPGGTEAFF	TGTGCCAGCAGTCCCGCGCCAGGGGGCACTGAAGCTTTCTTT
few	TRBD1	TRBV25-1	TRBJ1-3	CASSGTGWGNTIYF	TGTGCCAGCAGTGGGACAGGGTGGGGAAACACCATATATTTT
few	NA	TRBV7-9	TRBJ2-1	CAWPGESSYNEQFF	TGTGCCTGGCCGGGAGAGAGCTCCTACAATGAGCAGTTCTTC
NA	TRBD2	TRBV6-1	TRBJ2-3	CASRLSGTSGRVETDTQYF	TGTGCCAGCAGACTCTCCGGGACTAGCGGGAGAGTAGAGACAGATACGCAGTATTTT
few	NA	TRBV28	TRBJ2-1	CASSPPGREQFF	TGTGCCAGCAGTCCCCCGGGACGGGAGCAGTTCTTC
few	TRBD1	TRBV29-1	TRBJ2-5	CSVNRGETQYF	TGCAGCGTAAACAGGGGGGAGACCCAGTACTTC
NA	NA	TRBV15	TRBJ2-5	CATSRDKGRNQETQYF	TGTGCCACCAGCAGAGATAAAGGCCGGAACCAAGAGACCCAGTACTTC
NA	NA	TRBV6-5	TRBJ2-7	CASSRQALDYEQYF	TGTGCCAGCAGCAGACAGGCGCTAGACTACGAGCAGTACTTC
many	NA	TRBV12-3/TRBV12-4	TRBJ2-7	CASSLDNEQYF	TGTGCCAGCAGTCTCGACAACGAGCAGTACTTC
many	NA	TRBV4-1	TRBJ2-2	CASSQEGGRTTGELFF	TGCGCCAGCAGCCAAGAAGGGGGGAGGACCACCGGGGAGCTGTTTTTT
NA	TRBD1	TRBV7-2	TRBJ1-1	CASRPGTGAEAFF	TGTGCCAGCAGGCCGGGGACAGGGGCTGAAGCTTTCTTT
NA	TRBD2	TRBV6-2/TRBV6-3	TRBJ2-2	CASSYHPGLAANTGELFF	TGTGCCAGCAGTTACCACCCGGGACTAGCGGCGAACACCGGGGAGCTGTTTTTT
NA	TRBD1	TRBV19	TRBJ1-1	CASTKDRGQTEAFF	TGTGCCAGTACTAAGGACAGGGGGCAAACTGAAGCTTTCTTT
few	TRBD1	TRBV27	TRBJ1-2	CASSPVRTGGGYTF	TGTGCCAGCAGTCCTGTAAGGACAGGGGGTGGCTACACCTTC
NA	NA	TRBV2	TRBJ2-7	CASSVGGADYEQYF	TGTGCCAGCAGCGTCGGAGGGGCGGACTACGAGCAGTACTTC
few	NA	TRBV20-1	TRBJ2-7	CSATSATHSYEQYF	TGCAGTGCTACTTCGGCAACTCACTCCTACGAGCAGTACTTC
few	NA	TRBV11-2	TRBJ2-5	CASSLVPLPEKKETQYF	TGTGCCAGCAGCTTAGTTCCGCTACCCGAAAAGAAAGAGACCCAGTACTTC